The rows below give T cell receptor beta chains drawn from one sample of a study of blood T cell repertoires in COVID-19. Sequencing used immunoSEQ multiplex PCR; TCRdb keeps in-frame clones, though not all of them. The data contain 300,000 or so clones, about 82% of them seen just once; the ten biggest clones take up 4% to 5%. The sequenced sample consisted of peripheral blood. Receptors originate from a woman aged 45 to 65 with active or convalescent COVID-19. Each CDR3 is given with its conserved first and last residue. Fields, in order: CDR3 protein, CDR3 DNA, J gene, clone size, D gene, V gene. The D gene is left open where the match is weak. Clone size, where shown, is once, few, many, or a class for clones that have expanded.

CASSLAVAGGPLNYEQYF TGCGCCAGCAGCTTGGCCGTGGCGGGAGGGCCGTTAAACTACGAGCAGTACTTC TRBJ2-7 . TRBD2 TRBV5-1
CASSLTSGSSYNEQFF TGCGCCAGCAGCTTGACTAGCGGAAGCTCCTACAATGAGCAGTTCTTC TRBJ2-1 . TRBD2 TRBV5-1
CASSERSWTSQNEQYF TGTGCCAGTAGTGAGAGAAGCTGGACTAGCCAGAACGAGCAGTACTTC TRBJ2-7 few TRBD2 TRBV19
CAISPTRFIGTGPDTDTQYF TGTGCCATCAGTCCGACCCGATTCATAGGGACAGGTCCCGACACAGATACGCAGTATTTT TRBJ2-3 . TRBD1 TRBV10-3
CASSLGSGPGQKRVEYF TGTGCCAGCAGCTTGGGATCGGGACCGGGACAGAAACGAGTGGAGTACTTC TRBJ2-7 . TRBD1 TRBV5-4
CASSAQTGGRNTIYF TGTGCCAGCAGTGCCCAGACAGGGGGTCGAAACACCATATATTTT TRBJ1-3 . TRBD1 TRBV2
CASSPGGQGAYEQYF TGTGCCAGCTCACCAGGGGGACAGGGGGCCTACGAGCAGTACTTC TRBJ2-7 . TRBD1 TRBV18
CASSSDRQGSPWQYF TGTGCCAGCAGCTCCGACCGACAGGGGTCCCCTTGGCAGTACTTC TRBJ2-7 . TRBD1 TRBV7-9
CASSSILAGVGNEQFF TGTGCCAGCAGCTCAATACTAGCGGGAGTTGGTAATGAGCAGTTCTTC TRBJ2-1 few TRBD2 TRBV7-9
CASSQGRGGAEAFF TGCGCCAGCAGCCAAGGTAGGGGCGGCGCTGAAGCTTTCTTT TRBJ1-1 . . TRBV4-1
CASSPRDREQYF TGTGCCAGCAGCCCGCGGGATCGCGAGCAGTACTTC TRBJ2-7 . . TRBV6-5
CASRQRENPRDTQYF TGTGCCAGCAGGCAGCGGGAGAACCCTCGGGATACGCAGTATTTT TRBJ2-3 . TRBD2 TRBV27
CASIARDRGLGEQYF TGTGCCAGCATCGCCCGGGACAGGGGGCTTGGCGAGCAGTACTTC TRBJ2-7 . TRBD1 TRBV28
CASSLGDRGPPLHF TGTGCCAGCAGCTTAGGGGACAGGGGTCCACCCCTCCACTTT TRBJ1-6 few TRBD1 TRBV11-2
CASSTITEAFF TGTGCCAGCTCAACAATCACTGAAGCTTTCTTT TRBJ1-1 . . TRBV2
CASSLVAGQRETQYF TGCGCCAGCAGCTTGGTGGCAGGGCAGCGAGAGACCCAGTACTTC TRBJ2-5 . . TRBV5-1
CASSVGPGQETQYF TGTGCCAGCAGTGTGGGGCCAGGGCAAGAGACCCAGTACTTC TRBJ2-5 . . TRBV9
CASSHDRRTQPQHF TGTGCCAGCAGTCATGACAGGAGAACGCAGCCCCAGCATTTT TRBJ1-5 . . TRBV28
CASRMDTITDTQYF TGTGCCAGCAGAATGGACACCATCACAGATACGCAGTATTTT TRBJ2-3 . . TRBV2
CASSFRQENTEAFF TGTGCCAGCAGTTTCAGACAGGAGAACACTGAAGCTTTCTTT TRBJ1-1 . . TRBV27
CASSPGTGGVRSYGYTF TGTGCCAGCAGCCCGGGGACAGGGGGCGTCCGAAGCTATGGCTACACCTTC TRBJ1-2 . TRBD1 TRBV14
CASSYSSRAANTGELFF TGTGCCAGCAGTTACTCGAGTAGAGCGGCGAACACCGGGGAGCTGTTTTTT TRBJ2-2 once . TRBV6-2/TRBV6-3
CASSRDRGYGGYTF TGTGCCAGCAGCCGAGACAGGGGTTACGGAGGCTACACCTTC TRBJ1-2 . TRBD1 TRBV5-6
CASSAPGTGTPYEQYF TGTGCCAGCAGCGCCCCCGGGACAGGGACCCCCTACGAGCAGTACTTC TRBJ2-7 few TRBD1 TRBV7-8
CASSQLPGTGADEQYF TGCGCCAGCAGCCAACTACCCGGGACAGGGGCGGACGAGCAGTACTTC TRBJ2-7 . TRBD1 TRBV4-1
CASSLAGSSGANVLTF TGCGCCAGCAGCTTGGCTGGGAGCTCTGGGGCCAACGTCCTGACTTTC TRBJ2-6 . . TRBV5-1
CASSQDGQGSSYEQYF TGTGCCAGCAGCCAGGATGGACAGGGGTCCTCCTACGAGCAGTACTTC TRBJ2-7 few TRBD1 TRBV3-1/TRBV3-2
CAWSPGQGSSPLHF TGTGCCTGGAGTCCGGGACAGGGCTCCTCACCCCTCCACTTT TRBJ1-6 . TRBD1 TRBV30
CSVGRPRGPLGGTEAFF TGCAGCGTTGGAAGACCCCGGGGCCCCCTAGGGGGAACTGAAGCTTTCTTT TRBJ1-1 . . TRBV29-1
CASSSGAGDTGYGYTF TGTGCCAGCAGCTCCGGAGCCGGAGATACCGGCTATGGCTACACCTTC TRBJ1-2 . . TRBV5-4
CASSFLSTANYGYTF TGTGCCAGCAGTTTCCTATCCACAGCAAACTATGGCTACACCTTC TRBJ1-2 . . TRBV27
CASGSTANSPLHF TGTGCCAGCGGGTCGACAGCCAATTCACCCCTCCACTTT TRBJ1-6 . . TRBV6-5
CASSLGGGYSYEQYF TGCGCCAGCAGCTTAGGGGGCGGGTACTCCTACGAGCAGTACTTC TRBJ2-7 . TRBD1 TRBV5-1
CASSLDRASNYGYTF TGTGCCAGCTCTCTGGACAGGGCTTCTAACTATGGCTACACCTTC TRBJ1-2 few TRBD1 TRBV18
CASSLAGGKSSYNEQFF TGCGCCAGCAGCCTAGCGGGAGGGAAAAGCTCCTACAATGAGCAGTTCTTC TRBJ2-1 . TRBD2 TRBV4-1
CASSLIFARNTEAFF TGTGCCAGCAGCTTGATATTCGCGCGGAACACTGAAGCTTTCTTT TRBJ1-1 . . TRBV5-5
CASSVPGQGLYGYTF TGTGCCAGTAGTGTCCCGGGACAGGGTCTGTATGGCTACACCTTC TRBJ1-2 . TRBD1 TRBV19
CASSLVGGYTGELFF TGCGCCAGCAGCTTGGTCGGGGGATACACCGGGGAGCTGTTTTTT TRBJ2-2 . . TRBV5-1
CATSRAGSGSQYF TGTGCCACCAGCAGAGCCGGTAGCGGGTCCCAGTACTTC TRBJ2-5 . TRBD2 TRBV15
CASSFFSGRGNYNEQFF TGTGCCAGCAGCTTTTTTAGCGGGAGGGGAAATTACAATGAGCAGTTCTTC TRBJ2-1 . TRBD2 TRBV5-6
CSVGGRDVVGTDTQYF TGCAGCGTCGGGGGTCGGGACGTCGTTGGCACAGATACGCAGTATTTT TRBJ2-3 . . TRBV29-1
CASTPAGTGIYEQYF TGTGCCAGCACTCCAGCCGGGACAGGCATCTACGAGCAGTACTTC TRBJ2-7 . TRBD1 TRBV28
CASSLAAGTNTEAFF TGCGCCAGCAGCTTGGCCGCAGGGACAAACACTGAAGCTTTCTTT TRBJ1-1 . . TRBV5-1
CASSSDSYDYGYTF TGTGCCAGCAGCTCGGACAGCTACGACTATGGCTACACCTTC TRBJ1-2 . . TRBV6-5
CASSFLAGSGELFF TGTGCCAGCAGCTTCCTAGCGGGGTCGGGGGAGCTGTTTTTT TRBJ2-2 . TRBD2 TRBV7-3
CASSVRPSEAFF TGTGCCAGCAGTGTCAGGCCCTCTGAAGCTTTCTTT TRBJ1-1 . . TRBV12-3/TRBV12-4
CASSQDPLPGELFF TGTGCCAGCAGCCAAGATCCCCTCCCCGGGGAGCTGTTTTTT TRBJ2-2 . . TRBV3-1/TRBV3-2
CASSTLTGLNYGYTF TGTGCCAGCAGTACGTTGACGGGGTTAAACTATGGCTACACCTTC TRBJ1-2 . . TRBV27
CASSLRTGQRETQYF TGTGCCAGCAGTTTAAGAACAGGGCAGAGGGAGACCCAGTACTTC TRBJ2-5 few . TRBV28
CASSPQQRNYGYTF TGTGCCAGCTCACCACAGCAGAGGAACTATGGCTACACCTTC TRBJ1-2 few . TRBV18
CAISRGAPYEQYF TGTGCCATCAGCCGGGGGGCTCCCTACGAGCAGTACTTC TRBJ2-7 . . TRBV10-3
CASSHPTSGSANEQFF TGCGCCAGCAGCCATCCCACTAGCGGGAGTGCAAATGAGCAGTTCTTC TRBJ2-1 once TRBD2 TRBV4-1
CASSADFHTDTQYF TGTGCCAGCAGCGCGGACTTTCACACAGATACGCAGTATTTT TRBJ2-3 . . TRBV6-5